The rows below give T cell receptor beta chains drawn from one sample of a study of shared T cell receptors in the human thymus. The method was immunoSEQ multiplex PCR; TCRdb's version includes in-frame clones alone and lacks a portion of them. The table lists hundreds of thousands of clones, roughly 90% of them singletons, with 0.0095% to 0.013% in the top ten. The data were also submitted as part of a second study, on human thymus T cells.

The sample comprised thymocytes. Every receptor here comes from a boy in the first two years of life with a congenital heart defect. Each CDR3 is given with its conserved first and last residue. Each record gives: D gene, clone size, J gene, V gene, CDR3 DNA, CDR3 protein. A D gene is named only where the DNA matches it firmly. The size of a clone is reported for some rows only, either as once, few or many, or as a class for expanded clones.

TRBD2 - TRBJ2-6 TRBV19 TGTGCCAGTACGGGGGGGCCCGACCCCCTATCTGGGGCCAACGTCCTGACTTTC CASTGGPDPLSGANVLTF
- few TRBJ2-3 TRBV5-1 TGCGCCAGCAGCGCGACAGGTTCTCGCACAGATACGCAGTATTTT CASSATGSRTDTQYF
- - TRBJ2-5 TRBV4-1 TGCGCCAGCAGCCGGTATTTCTCGAGGGCCCAGTACTTC CASSRYFSRAQYF
- - TRBJ2-7 TRBV10-3 TGTGCCATCAGTGAGTCTACGCCCCCTACGGAGCAGTACTTC CAISESTPPTEQYF
- - TRBJ1-5 TRBV6-5 TGTGCCAGCAGGGACAGAGCCGGTGGCAATCAGCCCCAGCATTTT CASRDRAGGNQPQHF
- - TRBJ2-6 TRBV7-2 TGTGCCAGCAGCTTTACTCTCTCTGGGGCCAACGTCCTGACTTTC CASSFTLSGANVLTF
- - TRBJ2-5 TRBV4-3 TGCGCCAGCAGCCAAGGACAACAGGGCCGTTTAGAGACCCAGTACTTC CASSQGQQGRLETQYF
TRBD2 - TRBJ2-3 TRBV30 TGTGCCTGGAGCGACGGACTAGCGGGACGTGGCACAGATACGCAGTATTTT CAWSDGLAGRGTDTQYF
TRBD1 - TRBJ1-2 TRBV6-1 TGTGCCAGCAGTGAAGGCGGACAGGGAGGTGATGGCTACACCTTC CASSEGGQGGDGYTF
- - TRBJ2-2 TRBV18 TGTGCCAGCTCACGGGCCCCGAACACCGGGGAGCTGTTTTTT CASSRAPNTGELFF
TRBD1 - TRBJ2-7 TRBV5-4 TGTGCCAGCAGCTCCGCCGGGACAGGCCATAACTACGAGCAGTACTTC CASSSAGTGHNYEQYF
TRBD2 - TRBJ2-5 TRBV15 TGTGCCACCAGCAGTGGACTAGCGGGAGGTAGGGAGACCCAGTACTTC CATSSGLAGGRETQYF
- - TRBJ2-5 TRBV7-2 TGTGCCAGCAGCTTACGAGGGGAGACCCAGTACTTC CASSLRGETQYF
TRBD2 - TRBJ2-3 TRBV18 TGTGCCAGCTCCGAGGGACTAGCGGGAGTCCCGGGGTATACGCAGTATTTT CASSEGLAGVPGYTQYF
TRBD2 few TRBJ2-5 TRBV7-9 TGTGCCAGCAGCTTAGTACTAGCGGAAGAGACCCAGTACTTC CASSLVLAEETQYF
- - TRBJ2-1 TRBV5-1 TGCGCCAGCAGCTTGGACCCCCGGGTTGAGCAGTTCTTC CASSLDPRVEQFF
TRBD2 - TRBJ2-4 TRBV12-5 TGTGCTAGTGGTTGGACTAGCGGGAGGGATATAGCCAAAAACATTCAGTACTTC CASGWTSGRDIAKNIQYF
- - TRBJ1-1 TRBV4-2 TGTGCCAGCAGCCCTCAGACAGGTCCCACTGAAGCTTTCTTT CASSPQTGPTEAFF
- - TRBJ2-1 TRBV25-1 TGTGCCAGCAGCTACTCCAAACTTACCTACAATGAGCAGTTCTTC CASSYSKLTYNEQFF
TRBD1 once TRBJ1-5 TRBV30 TGTGCCTGGAGGCCTCAACCGGGACAGGAGATTTATAGCAATCAGCCCCAGCATTTT CAWRPQPGQEIYSNQPQHF
TRBD1 - TRBJ1-1 TRBV27 TGTGCCAGCAGTTTATCCCGGGACAGGGGGCAGACTGAAGCTTTCTTT CASSLSRDRGQTEAFF
- - TRBJ2-7 TRBV6-5 TGTGCCAGCAGAACCCCAGGCTACGAGCAGTACTTC CASRTPGYEQYF
- - TRBJ1-1 TRBV9 TGTGCCAGCAGCCCCATTGGGGGAGGCACTGAAGCTTTCTTT CASSPIGGGTEAFF
- - TRBJ1-3 TRBV7-9 TGTGCCAGCAGCGGCGATAGGATGCGGGGGCCAAGGAGAAACACCATATATTTT CASSGDRMRGPRRNTIYF
TRBD1 - TRBJ2-7 TRBV14 TGTGCCAGCAGCCAAATCCAGGGGGTGGCCGAGCAGTACTTC CASSQIQGVAEQYF
TRBD1 once TRBJ2-2 TRBV5-1 TGCGCCAGCAGAGGAATTATGGGGACAGCGAGCGGGGAGCTGTTTTTT CASRGIMGTASGELFF
TRBD2 - TRBJ2-5 TRBV6-4 TGTGCCAGCAAGAACCCCGGGACTAGCGGGGTCCAAGAGACCCAGTACTTC CASKNPGTSGVQETQYF
TRBD2 - TRBJ2-4 TRBV10-3 TGTGCCATCAGTTTGGGACTAGCGGAAGCCAAAAACATTCAGTACTTC CAISLGLAEAKNIQYF
- few TRBJ1-4 TRBV5-1 TGCGCCAGCAGCTTGATTGCTAGGGGCAGGGGCCTGACGGATGAAAAACTGTTTTTT CASSLIARGRGLTDEKLFF
- - TRBJ2-1 TRBV21-1 TGTGCCAGCAGGCCCGGGACTAGCGGGTACTACAATGAGCAGTTCTTC CASRPGTSGYYNEQFF
TRBD1 once TRBJ2-7 TRBV19 TGTGCCAGTAGTAAAAGGGGACAGGGTGCCTCCTACGAGCAGTACTTC CASSKRGQGASYEQYF
TRBD1 - TRBJ2-7 TRBV5-5 TGTGCCAGCAGCACCGACAGGGGGCCCCTCGAGCAGTACTTC CASSTDRGPLEQYF
TRBD2 - TRBJ2-7 TRBV18 TGTGCCAGCTCACCAGGGACTAGCGGTACCTACGAGCAGTACTTC CASSPGTSGTYEQYF